One sample yielded the 31 T cell receptor beta chains listed below, sequenced in a study of blood T cells in healthy people across ages. PCR was performed a second time for roughly 7 to 11 cycles using a sample-barcoded 5' primer and a J-beta primer mix. TCRdb re-called the 5' RACE reads through MiXCR, storing one row per CDR3 protein. The sample lists approximately 800,000 distinct CDR3 sequences, 58% seen once, with about 20% in the top ten. Sequencing was done on a sample of blood. Receptors originate from a young man in good health.

The CDR3 region is CASSEYRERVDEQYF. The CDR3 nucleotides read TGTGCCAGCAGTGAATATCGGGAGAGGGTGGACGAGCAGTACTTC. The rearrangement uses TRBV25-1 and TRBJ2-5; weak D call: TRBD2 (6 bases). The J call is in doubt because the DNA end fits TRBJ2-7 better. The CDR3 runs 15 residues. Germline lookup yields CDR1 MGHDK and CDR2 SYGVNS.

V is TRBV28 and J is TRBJ1-2; perhaps TRBD1 as D (6 bases). Germline V gene sequence: CDR1 MDHEN, CDR2 SYDVKM. The CDR3 has 13 amino acids. V lost 3 bases and J 6 bases, leaving 11 bases between the germline ends. The CDR3 region is CASSFGAGDGYTF. CDR3 sequence (DNA): TGTGCCAGCAGTTTTGGGGCAGGGGATGGCTACACCTTC.

The chain recombines TRBV10-3 with TRBJ1-6; no firm D call. CDR1 ENHRY and CDR2 SYGVKD come from the germline V gene. This CDR3 contains 16 residues. Trimming left V 8 bases short and J 0 bases short, with 14 bases between. For the CDR3, the DNA is TGTGCCATCTCGAGCGGTTTAAGCTCCTATAATTCACCCCTCCACTTT. Its translation is CAISSGLSSYNSPLHF.

This chain links TRBV11-3 with TRBJ2-3; TRBD2 aligns across 9 bases. The CDR3 sequence is 17 residues long. CDR1 SGHNT and CDR2 YENEEA come from the germline V gene. The V gene end was trimmed by 5 bases and the J gene end by 10 bases; junction bases not matched to a gene: 19. This CDR3 is CASSHQQEGLAGVAQYF. CDR3 bases: TGTGCCAGCAGCCACCAACAGGAGGGCTTAGCGGGAGTAGCGCAGTATTTT.

In its sample, this clonotype was seen a few times. The chain joins TRBV7-2 to TRBJ2-5, with 7 bases that match TRBD1. The germline gives CDR1 SGHTA, CDR2 FQGNSA. The V gene end was trimmed by 1 base and the J gene end by 5 bases; junction bases not matched to a gene: 7. There are 15 residues in the CDR3. CDR3 sequence reads: CASSLVTGPVETQYF. DNA of the CDR3: TGTGCCAGCAGCTTAGTGACAGGGCCGGTTGAGACCCAGTACTTC. Variable domain in full (rest from reference TRBV7-2 and TRBJ2-5): GAGVSQSPSNKVTEKGKDVELRCDPISGHTALYWYRQSLGQGLEFLIYFQGNSAPDKSGLPSDRFSAERTGGSVSTLTIQRTQQEDSAVYLCASSLVTGPVETQYFGPGTRLLVL.

This chain joins TRBV20-1 and TRBJ2-1; perhaps TRBD2 as D (7 bases). This CDR3 region has 15 residues. Trimming shortened V by 5 bases and J by 5 bases, and 19 bases separated the two germline ends. Germline CDR1 is DFQATT and CDR2 is SNEGSKA (reference sequence). The DNA for the CDR3 is TGCAGTGCTCCAAGGGGGGGACAAGAGAACAATGAGCAGTTCTTC. This codes for CSAPRGGQENNEQFF.

V and J are TRBV12-3 or TRBV12-4 and TRBJ1-2; no definite D call. The CDR3 sequence is 13 residues long. Trimming left V 2 bases short and J 4 bases short, with 8 bases between. CDR3 sequence: CASSLSTAYGYTF. The CDR3 DNA follows: TGTGCCAGCAGTTTATCTACCGCCTATGGCTACACCTTC.

The V and J genes are TRBV4-2 and TRBJ2-1; maybe TRBD1 (5 bases). Germline loops: CDR1 LGHNA, CDR2 YNFKEQ. The length of the CDR3 is 18 residues. With 1 base removed from V and 5 bases from J, the gap between germline ends came to 21 bases. The CDR3 bases are TGTGCCAGCAGCCAAGTCTTTGCGCCCCCGAGGACAAACAATGAGCAGTTCTTC. Its translation: CASSQVFAPPRTNNEQFF.

The chain is built from TRBV20-1 and TRBJ2-5; no reliable D call. Trimming left V 0 bases short and J 0 bases short, with 8 bases between. The CDR3 extends over 14 amino acids. CDR1 is DFQATT, CDR2 SNEGSKA, per germline (reference sequence). In nucleotides, the CDR3 is TGCAGTGCTAGAGATGCAGTAGACCAAGAGACCCAGTACTTC. Its translation: CSARDAVDQETQYF.

This chain uses TRBV5-6 with TRBJ1-5; D perhaps matches TRBD1 (6 bases). V shed 3 bases and J shed 1 base, with 14 bases lying between them. Germline lookup yields CDR1 SGHDT and CDR2 YYEEEE. CDR3 length: 16 amino acids. CDR3 loop: CASSWGGGRSNQPQHF. Written as DNA, the CDR3 is TGTGCCAGCAGCTGGGGAGGGGGTCGGAGCAATCAGCCCCAGCATTTT.

The chain combines TRBV6-5 with TRBJ1-1; D remains ambiguous. The V end lost 4 bases, the J end lost 0 bases, and 12 bases lay between the germline ends. The CDR3 runs 15 residues. Germline-derived CDR1 and CDR2 are MNHEY and SVGAGI. The CDR3 region is CASSWAGRLNTEAFF. As DNA, the CDR3 is TGTGCCAGCAGTTGGGCGGGCAGATTGAACACTGAAGCTTTCTTT.

This clonotype turned up a few times. CDR3 DNA sequence: TGCAGTTCCGGGACAGCAACCTACGAGCAGTACTTC. Translated: CSSGTATYEQYF. The gene calls are TRBV20-1 and TRBJ2-7, with 7 bases that match TRBD1. The CDR3 sequence is 12 residues long. CDR1 is DFQATT and CDR2 is SNEGSKA in the germline V gene (reference sequence). Losses at the gene ends were 8 bases for V and 2 bases for J; bases not matched to a gene: 6.

A note on this clonotype: A read error may explain this, as a much larger clone is one base away. The rearrangement uses TRBV27 and TRBJ2-7; D tentatively fits TRBD1 or TRBD2 (6 bases each). The J call is in doubt because the DNA end fits TRBJ2-5 better. CDR3 length: 15 residues. Germline CDR1 reads MNHEY; CDR2 reads SMNVEV (reference sequence). Here the CDR3 reads CAGSLSGAPGETQYF. For the CDR3, the DNA is TGTGCCGGCAGTTTATCGGGGGCCCCGGGTGAGACCCAGTACTTC.

The V and J genes are TRBV20-1 and TRBJ2-7; perhaps TRBD2 as D (5 bases). V was pared by 3 bases and J by 6 bases, with 15 bases between. This CDR3 is 13 amino acids long. Germline assignment: CDR1 DFQATT and CDR2 SNEGSKA (reference sequence). The CDR3 sequence: CSASEEGVIEQYF. The CDR3 region has the DNA TGCAGTGCTAGTGAAGAGGGAGTAATCGAGCAGTACTTC.

The genes are TRBV7-9 and TRBJ1-2; no clear D gene. Looked up from germline, CDR1 is SEHNR and CDR2 is FQNEAQ (reference sequence). V lost 3 bases and J 7 bases, leaving 3 bases between the germline ends. This CDR3 contains 10 residues. The CDR3 region is CASSLVGYTF. Here the CDR3 DNA reads TGTGCCAGCAGCTTGGTTGGCTACACCTTC.

CDR3 loop: CASGLRDTQYF. CDR3 nucleotide sequence: TGTGCTAGTGGTTTGAGAGATACGCAGTATTTT. The J gene is TRBJ2-3, the V gene TRBV12-5; D is unresolved. The germline V and J ends were trimmed by 2 bases and 5 bases, with 2 bases remaining between them. The length of the CDR3 is 11 residues. Germline V lookup: CDR1 LGHNT, CDR2 FRNRAP.

The chain couples TRBV12-3 or TRBV12-4 to TRBJ2-6, with a tentative D call TRBD1 (5 bases). The ends were cut back, 5 bases at V and 7 bases at J, with 12 bases in the middle. The CDR3 contains 14 residues. The CDR3 region is CASSNRQLANVLTF. The CDR3 coding sequence is TGTGCCAGCAGTAACAGACAGCTAGCCAACGTCCTGACTTTC.

The gene calls are TRBV29-1 and TRBJ2-2; D not resolved. The CDR3 loop spans 12 amino acids. The germline V gene encodes CDR1 SQVTM and CDR2 ANQGSEA. The V end lost 7 bases, the J end lost 0 bases, and 6 bases lay between the germline ends. The CDR3 spells CSARPNTGELFF. In DNA form, the CDR3 reads TGCAGCGCCCGGCCGAACACCGGGGAGCTGTTTTTT.

Concerning this clonotype: This may arise from a read error, as a much more abundant clone is one base away. CDR3 sequence reads: CASSLVWGVGPKNIQYF. For the CDR3, the DNA is TGTGCCAGCAGCTTAGTTTGGGGCGTGGGGCCCAAAAACATTCAGTACTTC. V and J are TRBV7-2 and TRBJ2-4, with a weak D call TRBD1 (5 bases). The germline V gene has CDR1 SGHTA and CDR2 FQGNSA. V was cut by 1 base and J by 2 bases, with 15 bases left in between. CDR3 length: 17 residues.

This clonotype was recorded at least ten times. The chain recombines TRBV2 with TRBJ2-7; D tentatively fits TRBD1 or TRBD2 (5 bases each). The germline V gene encodes CDR1 SNHLY and CDR2 FYNNEI. The V end lost 7 bases, the J end lost 4 bases, and 17 bases lay between the germline ends. The CDR3 sequence is 14 residues long. The CDR3 spells CASTEGFELYEQYF. The CDR3, as DNA: TGTGCCAGCACCGAGGGGTTCGAACTTTACGAGCAGTACTTC.

This chain uses TRBV10-3 with TRBJ2-3, with D uncertain. CDR3 length: 14 residues. The V and J ends lost 10 bases and 1 base respectively, with 15 bases between them. The germline V gene has CDR1 ENHRY and CDR2 SYGVKD. The CDR3 DNA reads TGTGCCACCACCCCTGGAAGCGGCACAGATACGCAGTATTTT. Protein: CATTPGSGTDTQYF.

This chain uses TRBV18 with TRBJ2-3, with 8 bases fitting TRBD1. This CDR3 has 12 amino acids. Germline V gene lookup returns CDR1 KGHSH and CDR2 LQKENI. V trimming: 3 bases; J trimming: 11 bases; junction bases outside the gene matches: 4. This chain's CDR3 is CASSPDRDGQYF. CDR3 coding DNA: TGTGCCAGCTCACCGGACAGGGACGGGCAGTATTTT.

This clonotype was seen just once. DNA of the CDR3: TGTGCCAGCTGCCCCGACAGGGGGCTTAACTATGGCTACACCTTC. Protein: CASCPDRGLNYGYTF. The gene calls are TRBV7-2 and TRBJ1-2; 10 positions agree with TRBD1. The CDR3 has 15 residues. CDR1 SGHTA and CDR2 FQGNSA come from the germline V gene. J gave up 1 base and V 8 bases, and 7 bases lay outside the gene matches.

The J gene is TRBJ1-2, the V gene TRBV6-5, with TRBD1 identical over 7 bases. With V trimmed by 2 bases and J by 5 bases, 5 bases remained unmatched. Germline V lookup: CDR1 MNHEY, CDR2 SVGAGI. The CDR3 covers 14 residues. In DNA form, the CDR3 reads TGTGCCAGCAGTTACGGGGGGACAGTTTATGGCTACACCTTC. This gives the protein CASSYGGTVYGYTF.

The chain combines TRBV7-2 with TRBJ1-4, with D perhaps matching TRBD1 (5 bases). The CDR3 loop spans 16 amino acids. CDR1 is SGHTA and CDR2 is FQGNSA in the germline V gene. With 5 bases removed from V and 0 bases from J, the gap between germline ends came to 13 bases. The CDR3 nucleotides read TGTGCCAGCAGCCAACAAAGGACATCAACTAATGAAAAACTGTTTTTT. Its protein product is CASSQQRTSTNEKLFF.

The rearrangement links TRBV5-1 to TRBJ2-7; 12 bases match TRBD2. From germline, CDR1 is SGHRS and CDR2 YFSETQ. The CDR3 is made up of 15 amino acids. The trim removed 7 bases at V and 3 bases at J, leaving 8 bases unmatched. CDR3: CASSTSGRWVYEQYF. CDR3 DNA sequence: TGCGCCAGCTCCACTAGCGGGAGGTGGGTCTACGAGCAGTACTTC.

There are a few counts of this clonotype. Germline is not matched at one junction end, which may reflect a read error. The gene calls are TRBV7-9 and TRBJ2-7; D is undetermined. This CDR3 region has 13 residues. The germline V gene encodes CDR1 SEHNR and CDR2 FQNEAQ (reference sequence). The CDR3 reads CAGSLGLYYEQYF. CDR3 sequence (DNA): TGTGCCGGCAGCTTGGGCCTTTACTACGAGCAGTACTTC.

The chain uses TRBV6-5 and TRBJ2-3; 8 positions match TRBD2. CDR3 length: 16 amino acids. CDR1 is MNHEY and CDR2 is SVGAGI in the germline V gene. The V gene end was trimmed by 1 base and the J gene end by 3 bases; junction bases not matched to a gene: 6. CDR3 protein: CASSYFQGLGTDTQYF. The CDR3 DNA reads TGTGCCAGCAGTTACTTTCAGGGACTAGGGACAGATACGCAGTATTTT.

The rearrangement joins TRBV20-1 to TRBJ2-1; D is perhaps TRBD2 (5 bases). Trimming took off 0 bases at V and 5 bases at J, with 11 bases between the two ends. The CDR3 has 14 amino acids. Germline CDR1 is DFQATT and CDR2 is SNEGSKA (reference sequence). CDR3 nucleotides: TGCAGTGCTAGAGATTATGGACTCCACAATGAGCAGTTCTTC. It encodes CSARDYGLHNEQFF.

The J gene is TRBJ1-1, the V gene TRBV2, with 7 nucleotides matching TRBD1. The CDR3 consists of 13 residues. Germline values: CDR1 SNHLY, CDR2 FYNNEI. Unmatched junction bases numbered 9, after V lost 9 bases and J lost 5 bases. Here the CDR3 DNA reads TGTGCCAGAGACACAGGGGCGGGGACTGAAGCTTTCTTT. Translation: CARDTGAGTEAFF. The entire variable domain, with the rest obtained from reference TRBV2 and TRBJ1-1, is as follows: EPEVTQTPSHQVTQMGQEVILRCVPISNHLYFYWYRQILGQKVEFLVSFYNNEISEKSEIFDDQFSVERPDGSNFTLKIRSTKLEDSAMYFCARDTGAGTEAFFGQGTRLTVV.

The rearrangement links TRBV6-1 to TRBJ2-6, with TRBD1 matching 8 bases. The CDR3 has 16 residues. V lost 7 bases and J lost 0; bases outside the gene matches: 5. The germline V gene encodes CDR1 MNHNS and CDR2 SASEGT. This chain's CDR3 is CASMGQVLSGANVLTF. Here the CDR3 DNA reads TGTGCCAGCATGGGACAGGTGCTCTCTGGGGCCAACGTCCTGACTTTC.